This T cell receptor (beta chain) came from a study of beta chain features in type 1 diabetes. Whole-study results and caveats: When Type 1 diabetes patients were examined, their TCRB CDR3s proved moderately but significantly shorter in all four CD4+ subsets. The analysis here could not establish whether HLA type shapes TCRB rearrangement. VDJ junctions in type 1 diabetes patients carried more deletions and fewer insertions.

This clone has a handful of counts. Its antigen remains unknown. The same CDR3 arises from other DNA sequences in this sample as well. Sequenced material consisted of expressed TCRB transcripts (all of the isolated RNA was reverse transcribed). Data came from immunoSEQ multiplex PCR; TCRdb stores just in-frame clones and leaves some out. This sample has hundreds of thousands of clones, with 13% found just once. The origin of this receptor is a man younger than 35 with type 1 diabetes. The sample taken for sequencing was naive CD4+ T cells from blood.

In nucleotides, the CDR3 is TGTGCCAGCAGTTTGGGGGGGTACGAGCAGTACTTC. Amino acids: CASSLGGYEQYF. The chain carries TRBV6-5 and TRBJ2-7; 7 bases agree with TRBD2. In germline, CDR1 is MNHEY, CDR2 SVGAGI. The CDR3 length is 12 residues. With 4 bases clipped from V and 4 bases from J, the junction kept 1 base outside the gene matches.